This T cell receptor (beta chain) originates from a study of CD8+ T cells in alopecia areata. Points from the study as a whole: Researchers reported that TCR sharing among patients proved less clear than in mice, possibly HLA-linked. Researchers report lesional scalp, most notably alopecia totalis/universalis, outstripped normal scalp in clonality.

Extracted from the samples, RNA was reverse transcribed into cDNA to serve as the sequencing template. Repertoires were generated with immunoSEQ multiplex PCR, while TCRdb's copy carries only in-frame clones and drops some. Found here are 110,000 or so clones, approximately 58% of them singletons; the top ten hold approximately 3%. Concerning this clone itself: The antigen remains unidentified.

This TCR was recovered from a human donor in good health. Sequencing was done on a sample of CD4+ T cells sorted from blood.

The CDR3 reads CASSPRSGATEAFF. The CDR3 DNA sequence: TGTGCCAGCAGCCCCCGGAGCGGAGCCACTGAAGCTTTCTTT. This sequence joins TRBV7-2 and TRBJ1-1, with D hard to call. The germline V gene has CDR1 SGHTA and CDR2 FQGNSA. Trimming left V 5 bases short and J 4 bases short, with 14 bases between. This CDR3 comprises 14 residues.